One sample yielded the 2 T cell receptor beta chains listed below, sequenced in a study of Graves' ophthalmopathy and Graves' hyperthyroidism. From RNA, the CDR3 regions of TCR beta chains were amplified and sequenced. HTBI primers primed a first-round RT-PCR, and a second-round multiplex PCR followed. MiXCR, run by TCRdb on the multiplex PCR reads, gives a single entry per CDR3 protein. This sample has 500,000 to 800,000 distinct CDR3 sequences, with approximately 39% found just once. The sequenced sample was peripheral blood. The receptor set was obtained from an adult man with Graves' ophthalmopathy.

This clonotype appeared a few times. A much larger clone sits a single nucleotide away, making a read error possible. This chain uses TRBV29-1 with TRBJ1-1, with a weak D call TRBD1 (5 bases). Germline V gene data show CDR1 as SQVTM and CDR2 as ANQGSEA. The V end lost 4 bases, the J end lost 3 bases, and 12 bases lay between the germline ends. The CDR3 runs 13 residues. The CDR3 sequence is CSVATGLDTEAFF. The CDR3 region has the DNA TGCAGCGTTGCTACAGGACTTGACACTGAAGCTTTCTTT.

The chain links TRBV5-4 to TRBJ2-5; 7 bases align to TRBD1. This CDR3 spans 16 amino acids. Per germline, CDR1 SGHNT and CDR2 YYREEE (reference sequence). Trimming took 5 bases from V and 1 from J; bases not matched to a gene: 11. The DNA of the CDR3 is TGTGCCAGCAGTCACTCCCGGGACAGCCGCCAAGAGACCCAGTACTTC. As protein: CASSHSRDSRQETQYF.